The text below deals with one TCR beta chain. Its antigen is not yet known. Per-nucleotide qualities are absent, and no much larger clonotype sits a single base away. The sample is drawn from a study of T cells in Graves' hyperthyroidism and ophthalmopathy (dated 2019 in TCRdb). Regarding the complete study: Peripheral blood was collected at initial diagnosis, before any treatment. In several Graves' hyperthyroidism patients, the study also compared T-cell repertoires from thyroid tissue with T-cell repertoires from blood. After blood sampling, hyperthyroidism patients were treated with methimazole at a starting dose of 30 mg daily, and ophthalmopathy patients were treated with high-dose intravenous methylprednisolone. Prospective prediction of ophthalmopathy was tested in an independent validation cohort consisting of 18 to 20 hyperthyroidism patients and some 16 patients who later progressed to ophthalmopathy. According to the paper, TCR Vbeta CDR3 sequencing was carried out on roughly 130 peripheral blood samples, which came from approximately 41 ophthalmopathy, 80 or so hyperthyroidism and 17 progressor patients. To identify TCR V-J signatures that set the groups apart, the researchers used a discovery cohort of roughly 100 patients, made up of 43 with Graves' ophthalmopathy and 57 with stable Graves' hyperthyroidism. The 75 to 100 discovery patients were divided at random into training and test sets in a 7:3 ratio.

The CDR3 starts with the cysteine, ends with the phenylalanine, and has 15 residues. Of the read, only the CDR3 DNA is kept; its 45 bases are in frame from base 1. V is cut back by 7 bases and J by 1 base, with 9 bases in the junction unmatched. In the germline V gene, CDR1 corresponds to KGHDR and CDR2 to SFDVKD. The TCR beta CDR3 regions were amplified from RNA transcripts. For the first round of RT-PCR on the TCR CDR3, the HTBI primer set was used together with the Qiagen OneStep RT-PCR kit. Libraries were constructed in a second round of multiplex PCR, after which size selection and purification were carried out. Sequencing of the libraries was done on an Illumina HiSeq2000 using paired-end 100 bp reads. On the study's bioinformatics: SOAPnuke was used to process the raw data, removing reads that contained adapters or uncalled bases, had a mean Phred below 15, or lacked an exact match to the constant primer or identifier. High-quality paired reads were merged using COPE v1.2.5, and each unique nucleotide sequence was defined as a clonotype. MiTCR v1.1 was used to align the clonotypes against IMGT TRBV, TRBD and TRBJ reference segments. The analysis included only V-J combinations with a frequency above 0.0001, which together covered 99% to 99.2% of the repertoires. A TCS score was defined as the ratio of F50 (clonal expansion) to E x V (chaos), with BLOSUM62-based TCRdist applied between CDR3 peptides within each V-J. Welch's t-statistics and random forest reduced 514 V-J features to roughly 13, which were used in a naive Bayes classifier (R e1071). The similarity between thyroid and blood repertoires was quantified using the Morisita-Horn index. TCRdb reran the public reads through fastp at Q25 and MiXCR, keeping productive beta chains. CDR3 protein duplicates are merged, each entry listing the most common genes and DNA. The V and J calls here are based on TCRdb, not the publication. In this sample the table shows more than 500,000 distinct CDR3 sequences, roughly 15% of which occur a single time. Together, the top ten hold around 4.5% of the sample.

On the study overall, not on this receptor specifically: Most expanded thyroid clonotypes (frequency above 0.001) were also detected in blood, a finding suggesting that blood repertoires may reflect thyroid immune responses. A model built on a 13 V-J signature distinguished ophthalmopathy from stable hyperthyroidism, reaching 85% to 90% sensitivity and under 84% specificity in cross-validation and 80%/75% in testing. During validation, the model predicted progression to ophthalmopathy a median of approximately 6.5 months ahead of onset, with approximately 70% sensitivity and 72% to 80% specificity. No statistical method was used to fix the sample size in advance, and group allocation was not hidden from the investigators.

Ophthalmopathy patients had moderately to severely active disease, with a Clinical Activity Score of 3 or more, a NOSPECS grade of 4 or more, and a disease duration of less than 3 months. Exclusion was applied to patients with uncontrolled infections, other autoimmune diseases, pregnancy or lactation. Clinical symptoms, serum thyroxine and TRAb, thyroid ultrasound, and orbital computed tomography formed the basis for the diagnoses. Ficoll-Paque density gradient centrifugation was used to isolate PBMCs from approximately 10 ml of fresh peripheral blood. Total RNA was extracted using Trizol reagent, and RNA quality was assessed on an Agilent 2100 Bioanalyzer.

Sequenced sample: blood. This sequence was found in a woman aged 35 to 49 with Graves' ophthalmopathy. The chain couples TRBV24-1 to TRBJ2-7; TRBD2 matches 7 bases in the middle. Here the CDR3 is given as CATRKGAGESYEQYF. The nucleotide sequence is TGTGCCACCAGGAAGGGCGCGGGGGAATCCTACGAGCAGTACTTC.